These T cell receptor beta chains were read from a single sample in a study of blood T cells in healthy people across ages. TCRdb passed the 5' RACE reads through MiXCR, listing each CDR3 protein once. The data contain fewer than 2 million distinct CDR3 sequences, more than 35% of them singletons. Sequencing was performed on blood. All receptors come from a human donor in good health. Both conserved end residues are part of each CDR3. D genes are given only for firm matches. Clone size appears in some rows only: once, few, many, or a class for an expanded clone.

TRBD2	TRBV4-3	few	TRBJ2-4	CASSQDATGGAKSIQYF	TGCGCCAGCAGCCAAGACGCAACGGGGGGAGCCAAAAGCATTCAGTACTTC
NA	TRBV4-3	few	TRBJ2-7	CASSQVTLGGYEQYF	TGCGCCAGCAGCCAAGTTACCCTCGGGGGCTACGAGCAGTACTTC
TRBD2	TRBV20-1	NA	TRBJ2-3	CSANPGPSGSTDTQYF	TGCAGTGCAAACCCAGGTCCTAGCGGGAGCACAGATACGCAGTATTTT
NA	TRBV5-6	NA	TRBJ1-5	CASSSSLGSYQPQHF	TGTGCCAGCAGCTCCTCTCTTGGATCTTATCAGCCCCAGCATTTT
NA	TRBV5-1	many	TRBJ1-1	CASSLGQANTEAFF	TGCGCCAGCAGCTTGGGACAGGCGAACACTGAAGCTTTCTTT
TRBD2	TRBV7-3	NA	TRBJ2-3	CASSRERGATDTQYF	TGTGCCAGCAGTCGTGAGCGGGGGGCAACAGATACGCAGTATTTT
NA	TRBV29-1	NA	TRBJ1-4	CSVEGPGNEKLFF	TGCAGCGTTGAAGGCCCGGGGAATGAAAAACTGTTTTTT
TRBD1	TRBV5-1	many	TRBJ2-3	CASSSGTGGSDTQYF	TGCGCCAGCAGCTCCGGGACAGGGGGTTCAGATACGCAGTATTTT
TRBD2	TRBV5-1	NA	TRBJ2-2	CASSRRTSDLTGELFF	TGCGCCAGCAGCCGCCGGACTAGCGACCTCACCGGGGAGCTGTTTTTT
NA	TRBV2	once	TRBJ1-5	CASSGEGRTSQPQHF	TGTGCCAGCAGCGGAGAGGGACGGACAAGTCAGCCCCAGCATTTT
TRBD1	TRBV12-3/TRBV12-4	NA	TRBJ2-5	CASRANRGLFQETQYF	TGTGCCAGCAGGGCGAACAGGGGGCTGTTCCAAGAGACCCAGTACTTC
NA	TRBV9	many	TRBJ1-2	CASSGGDGYTF	TGTGCCAGCAGCGGTGGGGACGGCTACACCTTC
NA	TRBV20-1	NA	TRBJ1-5	CSARDGLSNQPQHF	TGCAGTGCTAGAGATGGATTAAGCAATCAGCCCCAGCATTTT
NA	TRBV7-9	few	TRBJ2-7	CASSSGIIGTYEQYF	TGTGCCAGCAGCTCCGGAATTATCGGGACCTACGAGCAGTACTTC
NA	TRBV3-1	many	TRBJ1-2	CASSQGRGGYTF	TGTGCCAGCAGCCAAGGGAGGGGCGGCTACACCTTC
NA	TRBV20-1	few	TRBJ1-1	CSARQGFTEAFF	TGCAGTGCTAGACAGGGGTTCACTGAAGCTTTCTTT
NA	TRBV20-1	NA	TRBJ1-2	CSARDPLTSARGISYTF	TGCAGTGCTAGAGATCCCCTAACATCGGCTAGGGGGATCAGCTACACCTTC
NA	TRBV5-6	few	TRBJ1-2	CASSSGPTNYGYTF	TGTGCCAGCAGCTCCGGGCCTACTAACTATGGCTACACCTTC
TRBD2	TRBV14	NA	TRBJ2-3	CASSQLRLAGTDTQYF	TGTGCCAGCAGCCAATTACGACTAGCGGGCACAGATACGCAGTATTTT
TRBD1	TRBV7-2	NA	TRBJ1-3	CASSLLGQGNGNTIYF	TGTGCCAGCAGCTTACTGGGACAGGGGAACGGAAACACCATATATTTT
NA	TRBV4-3	NA	TRBJ1-2	CASSQVGRGSGYTF	TGCGCCAGCAGCCAAGTAGGAAGGGGGTCTGGCTACACCTTC
TRBD1	TRBV7-2	few	TRBJ1-1	CASSLRGGATEAFF	TGTGCCAGCAGCTTAAGAGGGGGCGCCACTGAAGCTTTCTTT
NA	TRBV15	few	TRBJ2-5	CATSRVGEVQYF	TGTGCCACCAGCAGAGTAGGGGAAGTGCAGTACTTC
TRBD1	TRBV7-6	NA	TRBJ2-1	CASSLGGGQGFDEQFF	TGTGCCAGCAGCTTAGGCGGGGGACAGGGATTCGATGAGCAGTTCTTC
NA	TRBV12-5	NA	TRBJ2-1	CASGWQGDHNEQFF	TGTGCTAGTGGATGGCAGGGAGATCACAATGAGCAGTTCTTC
TRBD1	TRBV20-1	NA	TRBJ2-7	CSARKNQGAGEQYF	TGCAGTGCAAGAAAGAATCAGGGGGCTGGCGAGCAGTACTTC
TRBD1	TRBV6-5	few	TRBJ1-2	CASRDNRGRFYGYTF	TGTGCCAGCCGTGATAACAGGGGGCGCTTCTATGGCTACACCTTC
TRBD2	TRBV24-1	NA	TRBJ2-5	CATSDSRLAAVGETQYF	TGTGCCACCAGTGATTCAAGACTAGCGGCGGTGGGGGAGACCCAGTACTTC
TRBD1	TRBV6-6	NA	TRBJ2-5	CASSWTGQEETQYF	TGTGCCAGCAGCTGGACAGGTCAGGAGGAGACCCAGTACTTC
NA	TRBV4-1	few	TRBJ1-3	CASSLGTYSGNTIYF	TGCGCCAGCAGCCTCGGGACATACTCTGGAAACACCATATATTTT
NA	TRBV2	NA	TRBJ2-7	CASSDGTLFSYEQYF	TGTGCCAGCAGTGACGGCACTTTATTCTCCTACGAGCAGTACTTC
NA	TRBV27	NA	TRBJ1-5	CASSLGGGFQPQHF	TGTGCCAGCAGTTTAGGGGGGGGGTTTCAGCCCCAGCATTTT
NA	TRBV6-5	NA	TRBJ2-5	CASSYSPGWGTQYF	TGTGCCAGCAGTTACTCGCCTGGTTGGGGGACCCAGTACTTC
NA	TRBV9	NA	TRBJ1-5	CASSVDRYQPQHF	TGTGCCAGCAGCGTAGACCGATATCAGCCCCAGCATTTT
TRBD1	TRBV25-1	once	TRBJ2-5	CANSRTGDWMQETQYF	TGTGCCAACAGCCGGACAGGGGACTGGATGCAAGAGACCCAGTACTTC
TRBD2	TRBV7-9	many	TRBJ2-5	CASSKTSGEYTQETQYF	TGTGCCAGCAGCAAGACTAGCGGGGAATATACTCAAGAGACCCAGTACTTC
TRBD2	TRBV5-1	NA	TRBJ2-5	CASSGERGVIDEQYF	TGCGCCAGCAGTGGCGAGCGGGGGGTTATCGATGAGCAGTACTTC
NA	TRBV7-3	NA	TRBJ2-1	CASSPRRSGMGHNEQFF	TGTGCCAGCAGCCCCCGGCGGTCAGGTATGGGCCACAATGAGCAGTTCTTC
NA	TRBV6-5	few	TRBJ1-6	CASSYRAANSPLHF	TGTGCCAGCAGTTACAGGGCAGCTAATTCACCCCTCCACTTT
TRBD1	TRBV14	NA	TRBJ2-6	CASSQEGVTGGSGANVLTF	TGTGCCAGCAGCCAAGAGGGGGTGACAGGGGGTTCTGGGGCCAACGTCCTGACTTTC
NA	TRBV20-1	NA	TRBJ2-5	CSASRTGLVAETQYF	TGCAGTGCTAGTCGCACAGGGCTCGTTGCAGAGACCCAGTACTTC
NA	TRBV4-2	once	TRBJ2-5	CASSPGAGPRETPYF	TGTGCCAGCAGCCCAGGCGCTGGGCCCCGGGAGACCCCGTACTTC
NA	TRBV7-6	few	TRBJ1-2	CASSYREGQGYTF	TGTGCCAGCAGCTATAGGGAGGGGCAGGGCTACACCTTC
TRBD1	TRBV13	NA	TRBJ1-1	CASSPRQGTLHTEAFF	TGTGCCAGCAGCCCCAGACAGGGGACCCTACACACTGAAGCTTTCTTT
TRBD1	TRBV2	few	TRBJ2-1	CATPLGTGSYNEQFF	TGTGCCACCCCGTTAGGGACAGGGTCCTACAATGAGCAGTTCTTC
NA	TRBV5-6	NA	TRBJ2-1	CVSSLELAHNEQFF	TGTGTCAGCAGCTTGGAACTAGCCCACAATGAGCAGTTCTTC
NA	TRBV28	NA	TRBJ2-7	CVSSFGGGWVYEQYF	TGTGTCAGCAGTTTCGGCGGGGGCTGGGTCTACGAGCAGTACTTC
NA	TRBV7-9	few	TRBJ1-2	CASSLVTGYTF	TGTGCCAGCAGCTTAGTCACTGGCTACACCTTC
TRBD1	TRBV5-1	NA	TRBJ2-2	CASSSGQGGTGELFF	TGCGCCAGCAGTTCCGGACAGGGGGGCACCGGGGAGCTGTTTTTT
NA	TRBV12-3/TRBV12-4	NA	TRBJ2-1	CASSSLRLDPQFF	TGTGCCAGCAGTTCCCTCCGACTCGACCCTCAGTTCTTC
NA	TRBV12-3/TRBV12-4	once	TRBJ2-1	CASSLSRGGFNEQFF	TGTGCCAGCAGTTTGTCCCGAGGGGGGTTCAATGAGCAGTTCTTC
NA	TRBV15	NA	TRBJ1-5	CATSIFQGRQPQHF	TGTGCCACCAGCATATTTCAGGGTCGTCAGCCCCAGCATTTT
TRBD2	TRBV5-1	NA	TRBJ2-5	CASSLVWGRAGSSQETQYF	TGCGCCAGCAGCTTAGTGTGGGGGAGGGCAGGCTCGTCTCAAGAGACCCAGTACTTC
NA	TRBV15	NA	TRBJ1-2	CATSRDVPSGRYHGYTF	TGTGCCACCAGCAGAGATGTCCCATCAGGACGCTACCATGGCTACACCTTC
NA	TRBV7-2	NA	TRBJ1-4	CASSLLPETNEKLFF	TGTGCCAGCAGCTTACTTCCGGAGACTAATGAAAAACTGTTTTTT
NA	TRBV7-2	few	TRBJ1-1	CASSLGHCTEAFF	TGTGCCAGCAGTTTAGGACATTGCACTGAAGCTTTCTTT